The 5 T cell receptor beta chains reported below all come from one sample, sequenced in a study of blood T cell repertoires in COVID-19 (dated by TCRdb to about 2020). Library preparation was by the immunoSEQ multiplex PCR assay. TCRdb took this table from immuneACCESS and kept in-frame rearrangements with V and J called. Such tables lack part of the clones; where checked against another copy, unresolved V genes explain under half of the gap, and the rest is unexplained. In this sample the table shows around 120,000 clones, approximately 87% of which occur a single time. In total, the top ten clones hold approximately 8.7% of the sample. The specimen sequenced was peripheral blood. These receptors were collected from a man in his 70s who had recovered from COVID-19.

The chain joins TRBV24-1 to TRBJ2-1; tentative D call: TRBD2 (6 bases). Trimming removed 1 base at V and 7 bases at J, with 16 bases between. The CDR3 is made up of 16 amino acids. Germline loops: CDR1 KGHDR, CDR2 SFDVKD. The CDR3 sequence is CATSDFSGTYINEQFF. The CDR3 nucleotides read TGTGCCACCAGTGATTTTTCCGGGACTTACATTAATGAGCAGTTCTTC.

This rearrangement joins TRBV7-2 to TRBJ1-1; 7 bases align to TRBD1. CDR1 and CDR2 (germline): SGHTA, FQGNSA. After removal of 4 bases from V and 3 bases from J, the junction contained 5 bases not matched to a gene. This CDR3 is built from 14 residues. CDR3 sequence reads: CASSWTGYDTEAFF. CDR3 bases: TGTGCCAGCAGCTGGACAGGTTACGACACTGAAGCTTTCTTT.

The chain joins TRBV6-2 or TRBV6-3 to TRBJ2-7; D gene unclear. Trimming cost V 5 bases and J 3 bases, with 5 bases left between them. Germline V lookup: CDR1 MNHEY, CDR2 SVGEGT. This CDR3 region has 11 residues. The CDR3 nucleotides read TGTGCCAGCAGTCGCGACTACGAGCAGTACTTC. Its protein is CASSRDYEQYF.

Here the CDR3 DNA reads TGTGCCAGCTGGGACAGGGAGAGATGGAGTGCTGAAGCTTTCTTT. Residues: CASWDRERWSAEAFF. This sequence joins TRBV28 and TRBJ1-1; the match to TRBD1 covers 9 bases. CDR1 and CDR2 (germline): MDHEN, SYDVKM. The CDR3 loop spans 15 amino acids. The V gene end was trimmed by 8 bases and the J gene end by 6 bases; junction bases not matched to a gene: 13.

The V call is TRBV4-3, the J call TRBJ1-2; perhaps TRBD1 as D (6 bases). Trimming shortened V by 3 bases and J by 5 bases, and 19 bases separated the two germline ends. Looked up from germline, CDR1 is LGHNA and CDR2 is YSLEER. The CDR3 is made up of 16 amino acids. DNA of the CDR3: TGCGCCAGCAGCCATGGACGTGGGGGGGGCGGTTATGGCTACACCTTC. It is translated as CASSHGRGGGGYGYTF.